This T cell receptor beta chain was sequenced for a study of cytomegalovirus exposure and HLA in healthy donors. Study findings and constraints: Excluded were some V segments that proved indistinguishable, including TRBV6-2 and TRBV6-3.

PCR employed 60 Vbeta and 13 Jbeta primers. Profiling relied on immunoSEQ multiplex PCR, and the TCRdb table lists in-frame clones only, not all of them. The table lists about 150,000 clones, about four fifths of them singletons. The count of this clone is one. Antigen unknown. Germline lookup yields CDR1 SGHVS and CDR2 FNYEAQ. Germline trimming cut 4 bases from V and 1 base from J; bases unmatched to any gene: 2. This CDR3 comprises 14 residues. V gene TRBV7-6 combines with J gene TRBJ2-7, with TRBD1 matching 9 bases. The sample taken for sequencing was PBMCs. The clonotype originates from a man under 40 in good health. CDR3 in amino acids: CASSSGQGSYEQYF. The DNA of the CDR3 is TGTGCCAGCAGCTCGGGACAGGGATCCTACGAGCAGTACTTC. Filled out from reference TRBV7-6 and TRBJ2-7, the complete variable domain reads GAGVSQSPRYKVTKRGQDVALRCDPISGHVSLYWYRQALGQGPEFLTYFNYEAQQDKSGLPNDRFSAERPEGSISTLTIQRTEQRDSAMYRCASSSGQGSYEQYFGPGTRLTVT.